This is a list of T cell receptor beta chains from one sample in a study of cytotoxic CD8 clonotypes in ibrutinib-treated CLL. Using immunoSEQ multiplex PCR, the repertoire was profiled, and TCRdb retains in-frame clones only, with some absent. Among over 100,000 clones listed, roughly 88% were seen once. Here the sequenced sample was PBMCs, taken after 24 months of ibrutinib treatment. These receptors all come from a human donor with chronic lymphocytic leukemia. Each CDR3 is given with its conserved first and last residue. A D gene is named only where the DNA matches it firmly. Expanded clones get a size class; other rows say once, few or many, or leave the size out.

v_call	j_call	clone_size	d_call	cdr3_length	cdr3_nt	cdr3_aa
TRBV30	TRBJ2-3	NA	NA	15	TGTGCCTGGAGTGTAGGGGTGGACAGCACAGATACGCAGTATTTT	CAWSVGVDSTDTQYF
TRBV7-2	TRBJ2-3	NA	TRBD2	18	TGTGCCAGCAGCCTGAGGCTAGCGGGGGGAAAAAGCACAGATACGCAGTATTTT	CASSLRLAGGKSTDTQYF
TRBV2	TRBJ1-2	once	NA	13	TGTGCCAGCAGTGATCCAGGGGCGAAAGGCTACACCTTC	CASSDPGAKGYTF
TRBV10-1	TRBJ2-3	NA	NA	17	TGCGCCAGCAGTGAGTACAACCCGGGTATTAGCACAGATACGCAGTATTTT	CASSEYNPGISTDTQYF
TRBV18	TRBJ1-1	few	TRBD1	16	TGTGCCAGCCTTCGGACAGGCGGGGGATTGAACACTGAAGCTTTCTTT	CASLRTGGGLNTEAFF
TRBV11-1	TRBJ2-3	NA	TRBD1	14	TGTGCCAGCAGATTACAGGGGCGAGCAGATACGCAGTATTTT	CASRLQGRADTQYF
TRBV14	TRBJ2-1	NA	NA	14	TGTGCCAGCAGCCTAGCGTTATCCTACAATGAGCAGTTCTTC	CASSLALSYNEQFF
TRBV27	TRBJ2-7	NA	NA	15	TGTGCCAGCAGTTTAGGTCCAGCGGACTCCTACGAGCAGTACTTC	CASSLGPADSYEQYF
TRBV28	TRBJ1-1	NA	NA	14	TGTGCCAGCAGTTCCTGGACGGGAAACACTGAAGCTTTCTTT	CASSSWTGNTEAFF
TRBV5-1	TRBJ2-2	NA	TRBD2	15	TGCGCCAGCAGCGCCGGTAGCGGGAGGGCCGGGGAGCTGTTTTTT	CASSAGSGRAGELFF
TRBV4-3	TRBJ2-7	NA	NA	15	TGCGCCAGCAGCCAGATACTAGACTCCTCCTACGAGCAGTACTTC	CASSQILDSSYEQYF
TRBV5-1	TRBJ2-3	NA	TRBD2	19	TGCGCCAGCAGCCTCGGGACTAGCGGGAGGAGGGGGGCCACAGATACGCAGTATTTT	CASSLGTSGRRGATDTQYF
TRBV9	TRBJ2-4	NA	NA	12	TGTGCCAGCAGCCCCCAGGGAAACATTCAGTACTTC	CASSPQGNIQYF
TRBV14	TRBJ2-1	few	NA	16	TGTGCCAGCAGCCAGGAGGGGCGACGGATATACAATGAGCAGTTCTTC	CASSQEGRRIYNEQFF
TRBV28	TRBJ1-5	NA	NA	15	TGTGCCAGCAGTTTAAGAGGGGTGAGCAATCAGCCCCAGCATTTT	CASSLRGVSNQPQHF
TRBV27	TRBJ2-7	once	NA	13	TGTGCCAGCGACGTACAGGGTACCCACGAGCAGTACTTC	CASDVQGTHEQYF
TRBV20-1	TRBJ2-1	NA	NA	11	TGCAGTGCTGGAAACAACAATGAGCAGTTCTTC	CSAGNNNEQFF
TRBV5-6	TRBJ1-5	NA	NA	15	TGTGCCAGCAGCCGATACAGGGATAGCAATCAGCCCCAGCATTTT	CASSRYRDSNQPQHF
TRBV6-4	TRBJ1-6	NA	TRBD1	13	TGTGCCAGCAGCCGGGACAGGACTTCACCCCTCCACTTT	CASSRDRTSPLHF
TRBV7-3	TRBJ2-2	NA	NA	13	TGTGCCAGCAGCCCTCAAAGAGCCGGGGAGCTGTTTTTT	CASSPQRAGELFF
TRBV4-2	TRBJ2-3	NA	NA	17	TGTGCCAGCAGCCAAGATCAGCCAGGTAGTCTCACAGATACGCAGTATTTT	CASSQDQPGSLTDTQYF
TRBV7-6	TRBJ2-1	NA	NA	14	TGTGCCAGCACCTCATTTACTAGTTTCAATGAGCAGTTCTTC	CASTSFTSFNEQFF
TRBV10-3	TRBJ2-1	NA	NA	14	TGTGCCATCAGATCCCCCCTGGACGGGAATGAGCAGTTCTTC	CAIRSPLDGNEQFF
TRBV7-9	TRBJ2-6	NA	NA	19	TGTGCCAGCAGCTCCCCCGGGGGCCCACACAGCTCTGGGGCCAACGTCCTGACTTTC	CASSSPGGPHSSGANVLTF
TRBV9	TRBJ2-5	once	NA	13	TGTGCTAGCAACGAGAGGGACCAAGAGACCCAGTACTTC	CASNERDQETQYF
TRBV5-5	TRBJ2-2	few	TRBD2	15	TGTGCCAGCAGTTTTGCTTCTAGCGGGACCGGGGAGCTGTTTTTT	CASSFASSGTGELFF
TRBV27	TRBJ2-2	NA	TRBD1	16	TGTGCCAGCAGTTTAATCAGGACAGGGGGCACCGGGGAGCTGTTTTTT	CASSLIRTGGTGELFF
TRBV27	TRBJ2-7	NA	NA	14	TGTGCCAGCAGTTTAAGAGGACAGTCCTACGAGCAGTACTTC	CASSLRGQSYEQYF
TRBV20-1	TRBJ2-1	NA	TRBD2	10	TGCAGTGCCGGGAGGGGTGAGCAGTTCTTC	CSAGRGEQFF
TRBV4-3	TRBJ2-7	NA	NA	15	TGCGCCAGCAGCCAAGATCGTAACAGATTCTACGAGCAGTACTTC	CASSQDRNRFYEQYF
TRBV7-2	TRBJ2-2	NA	NA	15	TGTGCCAGCAGCCGTAGATTCGGGGGACCCGGGGAGCTGTTTTTT	CASSRRFGGPGELFF
TRBV25-1	TRBJ1-2	NA	NA	13	TGTGCCAGCAGGGTTGACACTAACTATGGCTACACCTTC	CASRVDTNYGYTF
TRBV6-5	TRBJ1-1	NA	TRBD1	14	TGTGCCAGCCGACCGGGACAGGGGGCAGGGGAAGCTTTCTTT	CASRPGQGAGEAFF
TRBV10-3	TRBJ2-3	NA	NA	11	TGTGCCACCACTGGGGGAGCTACGCAGTATTTT	CATTGGATQYF
TRBV11-2	TRBJ2-7	NA	NA	14	TGTGCCAGCACGAACTGGGACTCCTTCTACGAGCAGTACTTC	CASTNWDSFYEQYF
TRBV28	TRBJ2-2	NA	TRBD1	15	TGTGCCAGCAGCCCAGGGGGTTCTAACACCGGGGAGCTGTTTTTT	CASSPGGSNTGELFF
TRBV9	TRBJ2-7	NA	NA	15	TGTGCCAGCAGCGTAGAGGCAGGGAGTATATACGAGCAGTACTTC	CASSVEAGSIYEQYF
TRBV18	TRBJ1-1	NA	NA	15	TGTGCCAGCTCACCAAAGGAGTCCTTGGGGACTGAAGCTTTCTTT	CASSPKESLGTEAFF
TRBV11-1	TRBJ2-2	NA	NA	17	TGTGCCAGCAGCAGGGGTCTGGGCGGGGCCTACACCGGGGAGCTGTTTTTT	CASSRGLGGAYTGELFF
TRBV2	TRBJ1-1	NA	TRBD1	15	TGTGCCAGCATAGTATCACAGGGGCGAGGCACTGAAGCTTTCTTT	CASIVSQGRGTEAFF
TRBV4-1	TRBJ2-3	NA	NA	18	TGCGCCAGCAGCCTCGGCCTAAATAAGCCACCCAGCACAGATACGCAGTATTTT	CASSLGLNKPPSTDTQYF
TRBV9	TRBJ2-3	once	NA	13	TGTGCCAGCAGCGTAGATCTTACAGATACGCAGTATTTT	CASSVDLTDTQYF
TRBV4-3	TRBJ1-1	few	NA	15	TGCGCCAGCAGCCAAGAACTTGGGACATCGGCTGAAGCTTTCTTT	CASSQELGTSAEAFF
TRBV6-5	TRBJ1-2	NA	NA	13	TGTGCCTCCAGGCAACCTTCGAACTATGGCTACACCTTC	CASRQPSNYGYTF
TRBV27	TRBJ2-2	once	NA	13	TGTGCCAGCAGCCTCAGGGGTGCCGGGGAGCTGTTTTTT	CASSLRGAGELFF
TRBV18	TRBJ1-1	NA	NA	12	TGTGCCAGCTCGCGGGTTAGCACTGAAGCTTTCTTT	CASSRVSTEAFF
TRBV4-1	TRBJ2-1	once	NA	17	TGCGCCAGCAGCCAAGAGGGAACCGGGGGGCCCTTTGGGGAGCAGTTCTTC	CASSQEGTGGPFGEQFF
TRBV18	TRBJ1-5	once	TRBD1	14	TGTGCCAGCTCACCGGGACAGCCAAATCAGCCCCAGCATTTT	CASSPGQPNQPQHF
TRBV7-9	TRBJ2-7	once	NA	13	TGTGCCAGCAGCTCCGGACGGGCCTACGAGCAGTACTTC	CASSSGRAYEQYF
TRBV7-9	TRBJ1-3	NA	NA	18	TGTGCCAGCAGCTTATGGTCTCGGGCAGGGAGTCTTTACAACACCATATATTTT	CASSLWSRAGSLYNTIYF
TRBV7-2	TRBJ2-3	NA	TRBD2	17	TGTGCCAGCAGACGCCGGGTTAGCGGGTCTAGCACAGATACGCAGTATTTT	CASRRRVSGSSTDTQYF
TRBV5-1	TRBJ2-1	once	NA	12	TGCGCCAGCAGCCCAGACGGGATCCATTTGTTCTTC	CASSPDGIHLFF
TRBV28	TRBJ1-5	NA	NA	16	TGTGCCAGCAGTTTCGCCCGTGACGCGACCAATCAGCCCCAGCATTTT	CASSFARDATNQPQHF
TRBV5-4	TRBJ1-5	NA	NA	16	TGTGCCAGCAGCTCTACCCCAGGGGCGAGCAATCAGCCCCAGCATTTT	CASSSTPGASNQPQHF
TRBV15	TRBJ2-1	NA	NA	17	TGTGCCACCAGCGTCGGTCTGGGCGGCGGGTGGGGGTTCAGGCAGTTCTTC	CATSVGLGGGWGFRQFF
TRBV19	TRBJ2-3	NA	TRBD2	17	TGTGCCAGTAGTATAGAGGGCGGGAGGGCCGTCATTGATACGCAGTATTTT	CASSIEGGRAVIDTQYF
TRBV19	TRBJ2-5	NA	TRBD1	16	TGTGCCAGTAGTTCCAGGACAGGGGCGGGACGGGAGACCCAGTACTTC	CASSSRTGAGRETQYF